These T cell receptor beta chains were read from a single sample in a study of radiation and T cells in renal cell carcinoma. Using immunoSEQ multiplex PCR, the repertoire was profiled, and TCRdb retains in-frame clones only, with some absent. The data show about 95,000 clones, 80% to 90% seen once. Sequencing was performed on blood, taken from a patient whose treatment included radiotherapy and nephrectomy. These receptor sequences come from a man aged 50 or older with renal cell carcinoma. Both conserved end residues are part of each CDR3. D genes are given only for firm matches. Clone sizes are given selectively: once, few, many, or a class where the clone is expanded.

D,J,V,size,DNA,CDR3
TRBD1,TRBJ1-1,TRBV5-5,-,TGTGCCAGCAGCTTGTCGTTAACAGGGGCCACTGAAGCTTTCTTT,CASSLSLTGATEAFF
-,TRBJ1-2,TRBV21-1,-,TGTGCCAGCAGCAAAAAGGGGGATACGAAGTCTAACTATGGCTACACCTTC,CASSKKGDTKSNYGYTF
-,TRBJ2-6,TRBV11-3,-,TGTGCCAGTCAGATTACGGTGGGGCTCTACTCTGGGGCCAACGTCCTGACTTTC,CASQITVGLYSGANVLTF
-,TRBJ2-1,TRBV7-6,once,TGTGCCAGCAGCCCAACTCGCGGTTTGGGGCAGCAGTTCTTC,CASSPTRGLGQQFF
-,TRBJ2-5,TRBV18,once,TGTGCCAGCTCACCACCGGCCAGTTTAGAGACCCAGTACTTC,CASSPPASLETQYF
-,TRBJ1-2,TRBV30,-,TGTGCCTGGAGTCCTTCCGGGACTGAGGGCACCTTC,CAWSPSGTEGTF
-,TRBJ2-3,TRBV19,-,TGTGCCAGTAGTCCTCGGGGGCCCGGCACAGATACGCAGTATTTT,CASSPRGPGTDTQYF
-,TRBJ2-1,TRBV1,-,TGCACCAGCAGCCAAGGTGGGACTAGCGGGAGGAAGAATCCCAATGAGCAGTTCTTC,CTSSQGGTSGRKNPNEQFF
TRBD2,TRBJ2-1,TRBV5-1,-,TGCGCCAGCAGCCTAACCTTACTAGCGGGAGCCGTTAATGAGCAGTTCTTC,CASSLTLLAGAVNEQFF
-,TRBJ1-2,TRBV7-2,-,TGTGCCAGCAGCCTTCGGGGGTTGGGTGGCTACACCTTC,CASSLRGLGGYTF
TRBD2,TRBJ2-2,TRBV14,-,TGTGCCAGCCGGGAAGCGGGAGCGCCCCGCGGGGAGCTGTTTTTT,CASREAGAPRGELFF
-,TRBJ1-4,TRBV19,-,TGTGCCAGTAGTCCCCGAGGGTTGACTAATGAAAAACTGTTTTTT,CASSPRGLTNEKLFF
-,TRBJ2-1,TRBV7-9,-,TGTGCCAGCAGCTTCCCAGGGGTGTACAATGAGCAGTTCTTC,CASSFPGVYNEQFF
TRBD1,TRBJ2-3,TRBV6-6,-,TGTGCCAGCAGTTACCGGACAGGGTCGGGCACAGATACGCAGTATTTT,CASSYRTGSGTDTQYF
TRBD1,TRBJ1-4,TRBV18,-,TGTGCCAGCTCACCACCGGCAGGGGGGAGAGAAAAACTGTTTTTT,CASSPPAGGREKLFF
TRBD1,TRBJ1-2,TRBV28,-,TGTGCCAGCACCCCCCCTCCGGGACAGGGCCGGGACACCTTC,CASTPPPGQGRDTF
-,TRBJ2-3,TRBV6-1,-,TGTGCCACTCTCCCTTCCTGGGGCGCAGATACGCAGTATTTT,CATLPSWGADTQYF
-,TRBJ2-7,TRBV30,-,TGTGCCTGGAGTGTATTCTCCGAGCAGTACTTC,CAWSVFSEQYF
-,TRBJ1-2,TRBV6-5,-,TGTGCCAGCACCCCACAGGCAGGCTATGGCTACACCTTC,CASTPQAGYGYTF
-,TRBJ1-1,TRBV5-4,-,TGTGCCAGCAGCTTTACAGGGATGAACACTGAAGCTTTCTTT,CASSFTGMNTEAFF
-,TRBJ2-5,TRBV2,-,TGTGCCAGCAACGAGTATCAGACCCAGTACTTC,CASNEYQTQYF
TRBD2,TRBJ2-1,TRBV7-9,-,TGTGCCAGCACCGAATTGCGGGGGGGAGGCAATGAGCAGTTCTTC,CASTELRGGGNEQFF
TRBD2,TRBJ2-7,TRBV5-1,-,TGCGCCAGCAGCTTGGGGACTAGCGGGGGAGAGCAGTACTTC,CASSLGTSGGEQYF
TRBD1,TRBJ1-6,TRBV2,-,TGTGCCAGCAGTGTGGGACAGGGAACTTCACCCCTCCACTTT,CASSVGQGTSPLHF
-,TRBJ2-7,TRBV30,-,TGTGCCTGGACTCCCTCAGAGCAATACGAGCAGTACTTC,CAWTPSEQYEQYF
-,TRBJ1-2,TRBV5-5,-,TGTGCCAGCAGCTTGGAGGGACGGGGCCCCGACACCTTC,CASSLEGRGPDTF
TRBD1,TRBJ1-3,TRBV6-6,-,TGTGCCAGCAGTTGGTTACAGGGGGAAGCTGGAAACACCATATATTTT,CASSWLQGEAGNTIYF
TRBD2,TRBJ2-3,TRBV5-1,-,TGCGCCAGCAGTTTGATACTAGCGGGAGGAACCCCCGGCACAGATACGCAGTATTTT,CASSLILAGGTPGTDTQYF
TRBD1,TRBJ1-1,TRBV2,-,TGTGCCAGCGGTGGGACAGTGAACACTGAAGCTTTCTTT,CASGGTVNTEAFF
-,TRBJ1-5,TRBV9,once,TGTGCCAGCAGCGTAGGAGCGGGGGGTCAGCCCCAGCATTTT,CASSVGAGGQPQHF